This is a list of T cell receptor beta chains from one sample in a study of cytomegalovirus exposure and HLA in healthy donors. Clones were sequenced by immunoSEQ multiplex PCR, and TCRdb holds only the in-frame ones, with some missing. The sample totals roughly 140,000 clones. The sequenced material came from PBMCs. The receptors derive from a man in his forties in good health and CMV-seronegative. CDR3s include the opening cysteine and the closing phenylalanine or tryptophan. Each record gives: D gene, J gene, V gene, CDR3 protein, CDR3 DNA. The D gene is left open where the match is weak.

>-|TRBJ2-7|TRBV12-5
CASAETGKEPYEQYF
TGTGCTAGTGCCGAAACAGGGAAAGAACCCTACGAGCAGTACTTC
>-|TRBJ1-6|TRBV7-9
CASSLGTSSYNSPLHF
TGTGCCAGCAGCTTAGGGACAAGCTCCTATAATTCACCCCTCCACTTT
>TRBD1|TRBJ1-5|TRBV28
CASSSPGTGNQPQHF
TGTGCCAGCAGTTCTCCCGGGACAGGGAATCAGCCCCAGCATTTT
>-|TRBJ2-1|TRBV10-3
CAISESQEQGEQFF
TGTGCCATCAGTGAGTCGCAGGAGCAGGGGGAGCAGTTCTTC
>TRBD1|TRBJ2-5|TRBV11-2
CASSSGQGAGETQYF
TGTGCCAGCAGCTCCGGACAGGGGGCGGGGGAGACCCAGTACTTC
>-|TRBJ2-5|TRBV12-5
CASGPDRPAETQYF
TGTGCTAGTGGCCCTGACAGACCTGCGGAGACCCAGTACTTC
>-|TRBJ1-5|TRBV5-5
CASSLGLNQPQHF
TGTGCCAGCAGCTTGGGGCTCAATCAGCCCCAGCATTTT
>-|TRBJ2-7|TRBV6-6
CASSYPGMPSYEQYF
TGTGCCAGCAGTTACCCCGGGATGCCTTCCTACGAGCAGTACTTC
>TRBD1|TRBJ1-2|TRBV7-9
CASSLGTGASRVNGYTF
TGTGCCAGCAGCTTAGGTACAGGGGCCAGCAGGGTCAATGGCTACACCTTC
>-|TRBJ2-5|TRBV5-6
CASSSSTGRETQYF
TGTGCCAGCAGCTCATCGACAGGAAGGGAGACCCAGTACTTC
>TRBD1|TRBJ1-5|TRBV19
CASTSPGTVKNQPQHF
TGTGCCAGTACCTCCCCCGGGACAGTTAAGAATCAGCCCCAGCATTTT
>TRBD1|TRBJ2-3|TRBV5-1
CASSSDRGQDTQYF
TGCGCCAGCAGCTCCGACAGGGGGCAAGATACGCAGTATTTT
>TRBD1|TRBJ1-2|TRBV29-1
CSVKRGLDYGYTF
TGCAGCGTTAAAAGGGGGCTGGACTATGGCTACACCTTC
>TRBD1|TRBJ1-1|TRBV2
CASSGRTGWDTEAFF
TGTGCCAGCAGTGGCCGGACAGGGTGGGACACTGAAGCTTTCTTT